These 9 T cell receptor beta chains share one sample of origin, sequenced in a study of cytomegalovirus exposure and HLA in healthy donors (dated by TCRdb to 2017 to 2019). Libraries were prepared through the immunoSEQ multiplex PCR assay. In its TCRdb copy, this immuneACCESS table keeps in-frame sequences only and misses some clones. Where compared with another copy, unresolved V genes explain less than half of these, and the others have no known cause. For this sample the table gives fewer than 200,000 clones, of which 75% to 95% were detected only once. The ten biggest clones cover approximately 2.9% of the sample. Sequencing was done on a sample of PBMCs. The receptors come from a woman aged 18-29 years in good health and CMV-seropositive.

This clone was detected only once. Other DNA sequences in this specimen translate into the identical CDR3. The rearrangement joins TRBV28 to TRBJ1-2; possible D gene TRBD1, 6 bases. The CDR3 length is 12 residues. Trimming took off 3 bases at V and 8 bases at J, with 10 bases between the two ends. Germline lookup yields CDR1 MDHEN and CDR2 SYDVKM. CDR3 protein: CASSLEQGGYTF. CDR3 nucleotides: TGTGCCAGCAGTTTGGAACAGGGCGGCTACACCTTC.

The chain carries TRBV7-8 and TRBJ2-1; 8 bases agree with TRBD1. The germline CDR1 and CDR2 sequences are SGHVS and FQNEAQ. Unmatched junction bases numbered 11, after V lost 5 bases and J lost 8 bases. The CDR3 has 15 amino acids. CDR3 residues: CASSPDRGVSDEQFF. CDR3 in DNA: TGTGCCAGCAGCCCCGACAGGGGCGTTAGCGATGAGCAGTTCTTC.

V is TRBV7-9 and J is TRBJ2-5, with D possibly being TRBD1 (6 bases). In germline, CDR1 is SEHNR, CDR2 FQNEAQ (reference sequence). CDR3 size: 13 residues. V was shortened by 5 bases and J by 3 bases, with 10 bases between the two germline ends. CDR3 bases: TGTGCCAGCAGCGGGGGCAGGGAAGAGACCCAGTACTTC. It translates to CASSGGREETQYF.

The CDR3 here is CASSFTGTGNTEAFF. The CDR3 DNA reads as TGTGCCAGCAGCTTCACTGGGACAGGGAACACTGAAGCTTTCTTT. The gene calls are TRBV28 and TRBJ1-1; TRBD1 matches at 8 bases. With 6 bases clipped from V and 1 base from J, the junction kept 7 bases outside the gene matches. Per germline, CDR1 MDHEN and CDR2 SYDVKM. The CDR3 is made up of 15 amino acids.

The CDR3 protein is CASSRDIRNTEAFF. The CDR3, as DNA: TGTGCCAGCAGCCGGGACATCCGGAACACTGAAGCTTTCTTT. The chain has TRBV7-9 and TRBJ1-1; possible D gene TRBD1, 6 bases. CDR3 length: 14 residues. Germline CDR1 is SEHNR and CDR2 is FQNEAQ (reference sequence). V dropped 5 bases and J dropped 1 base, with 11 bases sitting between them.

J is TRBJ2-1 and V is TRBV30; TRBD1 agrees at 9 bases. Losses at the gene ends were 5 bases for V and 4 bases for J; bases not matched to a gene: 9. Germline assignment: CDR1 GTSNPN and CDR2 SVGIG (reference sequence). This CDR3 spans 15 amino acids. CDR3: CAWGGTGSTYNEQFF. The DNA for the CDR3 is TGTGCCTGGGGCGGGACAGGGTCAACTTACAATGAGCAGTTCTTC.

The table lists this clone with a count of one. The V call is TRBV5-5, the J call TRBJ2-1, with 12 bases matching TRBD2. From germline, CDR1 is SGHKS and CDR2 YYEKEE (reference sequence). After removal of 0 bases from V and 3 bases from J, the junction contained 13 bases not matched to a gene. CDR3 length: 20 amino acids. The CDR3 sequence: CASSLAEGLAGRRNYNEQFF. The CDR3 DNA reads TGTGCCAGCAGCTTGGCCGAGGGACTAGCGGGCCGACGTAACTACAATGAGCAGTTCTTC.

The genes are TRBV5-1 and TRBJ2-3; TRBD2 matches 13 bases. Germline lookup yields CDR1 SGHRS and CDR2 YFSETQ. The V and J ends lost 0 bases and 3 bases, in that order; junction bases with no gene match: 4. CDR3 size: 17 residues. The CDR3 region is CASSLGLAGGWTDTQYF. The CDR3 DNA reads as TGCGCCAGCAGCTTGGGACTAGCGGGGGGATGGACAGATACGCAGTATTTT.

The sample holds one count of this clone. The chain has TRBV2 and TRBJ1-5; 7 nucleotides line up with TRBD1. Germline loops: CDR1 SNHLY, CDR2 FYNNEI. The CDR3 is 14 amino acids. V gave up 7 bases and J gave up 4 bases; unmatched junction bases: 7. CDR3 residues: CASMDGTDNQPQHF. The CDR3, as DNA: TGTGCCAGCATGGATGGGACAGATAATCAGCCCCAGCATTTT.